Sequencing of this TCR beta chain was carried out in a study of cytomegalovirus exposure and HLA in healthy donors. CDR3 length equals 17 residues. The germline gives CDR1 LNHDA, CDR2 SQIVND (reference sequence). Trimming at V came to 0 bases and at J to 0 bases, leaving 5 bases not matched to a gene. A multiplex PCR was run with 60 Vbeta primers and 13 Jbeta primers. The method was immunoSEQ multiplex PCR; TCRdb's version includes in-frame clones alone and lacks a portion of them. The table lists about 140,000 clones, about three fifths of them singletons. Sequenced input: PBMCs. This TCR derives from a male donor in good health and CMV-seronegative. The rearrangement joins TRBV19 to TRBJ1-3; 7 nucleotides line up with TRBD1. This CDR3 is CASSIDSRDSSGNTIYF. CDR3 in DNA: TGTGCCAGTAGTATAGATTCTCGGGACAGCTCTGGAAACACCATATATTTT.